The table lists the clone carrying this T cell receptor (beta chain) with many counts. Its antigen is undetermined. CDR1 LGHNT and CDR2 FRNRAP come from the germline V gene. This CDR3 is 13 amino acids long. V shed 1 base and J shed 6 bases, with 6 bases lying between them. TCRdb re-analysed the reads in MiXCR, keeping a single row per CDR3 protein. The sample has 200,000 or so distinct CDR3 sequences; about 30% are singletons. The sample originates from a study of T cell repertoires in cytomegalovirus infection. Study overall: Public TCR beta signatures were indicative of both CMV infection and a matching HLA type.

Study-level points and caveats: Ex vivo responses were dominated by HLA-C-restricted CMV-specific TCR beta clonotypes.

The chain is built from TRBV12-5 and TRBJ1-4, with D unclear. The origin of this receptor is a human donor in good health (CMV status not recorded). Some clones in this sample may be carry-over from other donors' samples. Sequencing was done on a sample of PBMCs. In DNA, the CDR3 is TGTGCTAGTGGTTTGGACCTGGATGAAAAACTGTTTTTT. The encoded protein is CASGLDLDEKLFF.